The rows below give T cell receptor beta chains drawn from one sample of a study of cytomegalovirus exposure and HLA in healthy donors. Method: immunoSEQ multiplex PCR; TCRdb's copy keeps in-frame clones and lacks some. The sample lists about 65,000 clones; 92% were seen once. The sample taken for sequencing was PBMCs. The receptors derive from a woman younger than 30 in good health and CMV-seronegative. Both conserved end residues are part of each CDR3. D genes are given only for firm matches. Size is omitted from some rows. Given values are once, few, many or a class for expanded clones.

size	D	V	J	CDR3	DNA
-	TRBD1	TRBV27	TRBJ2-2	CASSFAPGQGAGELFF	TGTGCCAGCAGTTTTGCCCCGGGACAGGGAGCTGGGGAGCTGTTTTTT
-	-	TRBV2	TRBJ2-7	CASSVPGAYEQYF	TGTGCCAGCAGCGTCCCAGGGGCCTACGAGCAGTACTTC
-	-	TRBV27	TRBJ2-7	CASTPLQGSYEQYF	TGTGCCAGCACCCCCCTACAGGGCTCCTACGAGCAGTACTTC
-	-	TRBV27	TRBJ1-1	CASSLLTGAEAFF	TGTGCCAGCAGTTTATTAACCGGTGCTGAAGCTTTCTTT
-	-	TRBV19	TRBJ2-1	CASYSPSSYNEQFF	TGTGCCAGCTACTCCCCGAGCTCCTACAATGAGCAGTTCTTC
-	TRBD1	TRBV7-3	TRBJ2-3	CASSLGDRGLWADTQYF	TGTGCCAGCAGCTTAGGCGACAGGGGGCTATGGGCAGATACGCAGTATTTT
-	-	TRBV28	TRBJ2-3	CASSAYRDSLF	TGTGCCAGCAGTGCTTACCGGGATTCTCTTTTT
-	TRBD2	TRBV11-2	TRBJ2-5	CASSLVGLAGDSQETQYF	TGTGCCAGCAGCTTAGTGGGACTAGCGGGGGACTCTCAAGAGACCCAGTACTTC
medium-sized	-	TRBV10-2	TRBJ2-3	CASSESGGADTQYF	TGCGCCAGCAGTGAGTCCGGTGGAGCAGATACGCAGTATTTT
-	-	TRBV10-1	TRBJ2-2	CASSQGEAGELFF	TGCGCCAGCAGCCAGGGGGAGGCCGGGGAGCTGTTTTTT
-	TRBD1	TRBV2	TRBJ2-7	CASSPPDRGPTYEQYF	TGTGCCAGCAGCCCCCCCGACAGGGGGCCCACCTACGAGCAGTACTTC
-	TRBD1	TRBV19	TRBJ1-6	CASSMGPGGMSYNSPLHF	TGTGCCAGTAGTATGGGGCCAGGGGGAATGTCCTATAATTCACCCCTCCACTTT
-	TRBD2	TRBV28	TRBJ2-7	CASSTTSGSRSYEQYF	TGTGCCAGCAGTACGACTAGCGGGAGTCGCTCCTACGAGCAGTACTTC
-	TRBD1	TRBV2	TRBJ1-1	CASSGTGGNTEAFF	TGTGCCAGCAGTGGGACAGGGGGCAACACTGAAGCTTTCTTT
-	-	TRBV20-1	TRBJ2-7	CSAVQDYEQYF	TGCAGTGCCGTCCAGGATTACGAGCAGTACTTC
-	-	TRBV19	TRBJ2-6	CATTTGGESGANVLTF	TGTGCCACCACAACGGGCGGGGAATCTGGGGCCAACGTCCTGACTTTC
-	-	TRBV28	TRBJ2-5	CASSSSTGWGETQYF	TGTGCCAGCAGTTCCTCTACAGGGTGGGGGGAGACCCAGTACTTC
-	-	TRBV7-8	TRBJ1-2	CASSLGGQGIAGYTF	TGTGCCAGCAGCTTAGGAGGGCAGGGGATCGCTGGCTACACCTTC
-	TRBD2	TRBV11-2	TRBJ2-1	CASIPPSGSYNEQFF	TGTGCCAGCATACCTCCTAGCGGGAGTTACAATGAGCAGTTCTTC
once	-	TRBV19	TRBJ1-2	CASTPQQGFYGYTF	TGTGCCAGTACCCCCCAGCAGGGGTTCTATGGCTACACCTTC
-	TRBD1	TRBV28	TRBJ1-3	CASSATHRGYSGNTIYF	TGTGCCAGCAGTGCAACGCACAGGGGTTACTCTGGAAACACCATATATTTT
-	TRBD2	TRBV7-9	TRBJ2-5	CASSRRGGPEETQYF	TGTGCCAGCAGCCGCCGCGGGGGTCCCGAAGAGACCCAGTACTTC
-	TRBD1	TRBV6-5	TRBJ1-4	CASRQGMGKLFF	TGTGCCAGCAGACAGGGGATGGGGAAACTGTTTTTT
-	-	TRBV6-1	TRBJ2-5	CASVLRVEETQYF	TGTGCCAGCGTCCTGAGGGTCGAGGAGACCCAGTACTTC
-	-	TRBV10-3	TRBJ1-2	CAASREGYGYTF	TGTGCCGCATCGCGGGAGGGTTATGGCTACACCTTC
once	-	TRBV7-3	TRBJ2-3	CASSLGTQTSTDTQYF	TGTGCCAGCAGCTTAGGCACCCAGACTAGCACAGATACGCAGTATTTT
-	TRBD1	TRBV7-2	TRBJ2-7	CASSSQTGDIYEQYF	TGTGCCAGCAGCTCTCAGACAGGGGATATTTACGAGCAGTACTTC
-	TRBD1	TRBV11-3	TRBJ1-1	CASSAGQGSEAFF	TGTGCCAGCAGCGCGGGACAGGGCTCTGAAGCTTTCTTT
-	TRBD2	TRBV5-1	TRBJ2-1	CASSFGLAAGVNEQFF	TGCGCCAGCAGCTTCGGTCTAGCGGCCGGTGTTAATGAGCAGTTCTTC
-	TRBD2	TRBV6-4	TRBJ2-3	CASSASGGSTDTQYF	TGTGCCAGCAGTGCTAGCGGGGGAAGCACAGATACGCAGTATTTT
once	-	TRBV7-7	TRBJ1-3	CASSSLLGNTIYF	TGTGCTAGCAGCTCCCTTTTGGGAAACACCATATATTTT